What follows is one TCR beta chain and its context. The assay was immunoSEQ multiplex PCR, and TCRdb's table has in-frame clones only and misses some. Among hundreds of thousands of clones, around 78% were seen once, and the ten largest hold roughly 0.013%. The data originate from a study of shared T cell receptors in the human thymus. The CDR3 runs to 16 residues. The V gene's germline CDR1 is LGHNA and CDR2 YNFKEQ. Trimming took 0 bases from V and 1 from J; bases not matched to a gene: 6. The data also belong to a second study, concerning human thymus T cells.

The sample comprised thymocytes. The TCR originated in a boy younger than two with a congenital heart defect. The chain uses TRBV4-2 and TRBJ2-7; 7 nucleotides line up with TRBD2. CDR3 nucleotide sequence: TGTGCCAGCAGCCAAGATCCCCGACTAGCATCCTACGAGCAGTACTTC. Translated: CASSQDPRLASYEQYF.